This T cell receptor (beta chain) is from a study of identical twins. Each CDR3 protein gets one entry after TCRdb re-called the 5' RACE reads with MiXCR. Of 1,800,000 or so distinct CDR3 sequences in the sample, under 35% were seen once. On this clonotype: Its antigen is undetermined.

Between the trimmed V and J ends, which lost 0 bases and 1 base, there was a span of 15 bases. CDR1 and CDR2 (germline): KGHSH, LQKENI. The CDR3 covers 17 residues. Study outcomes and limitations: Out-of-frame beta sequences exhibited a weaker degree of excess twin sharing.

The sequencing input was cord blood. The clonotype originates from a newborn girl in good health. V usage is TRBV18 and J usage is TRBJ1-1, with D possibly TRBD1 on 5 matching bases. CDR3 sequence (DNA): TGTGCCAGCTCACCACCGCTCGCAGGGCTGAAGAACACTGAAGCTTTCTTT. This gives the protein CASSPPLAGLKNTEAFF.